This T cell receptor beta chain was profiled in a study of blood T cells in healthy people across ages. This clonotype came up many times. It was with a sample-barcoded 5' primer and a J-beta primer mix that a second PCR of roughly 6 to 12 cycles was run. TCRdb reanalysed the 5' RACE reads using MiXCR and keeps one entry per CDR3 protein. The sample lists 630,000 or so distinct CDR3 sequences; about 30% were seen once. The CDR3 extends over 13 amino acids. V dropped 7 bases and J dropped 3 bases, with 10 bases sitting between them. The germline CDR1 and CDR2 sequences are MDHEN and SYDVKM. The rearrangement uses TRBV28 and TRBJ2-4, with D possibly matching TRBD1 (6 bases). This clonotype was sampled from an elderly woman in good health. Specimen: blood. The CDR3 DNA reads TGTGCCAGCAACTCCAGGGGCAAAAACATTCAGTACTTC. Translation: CASNSRGKNIQYF.